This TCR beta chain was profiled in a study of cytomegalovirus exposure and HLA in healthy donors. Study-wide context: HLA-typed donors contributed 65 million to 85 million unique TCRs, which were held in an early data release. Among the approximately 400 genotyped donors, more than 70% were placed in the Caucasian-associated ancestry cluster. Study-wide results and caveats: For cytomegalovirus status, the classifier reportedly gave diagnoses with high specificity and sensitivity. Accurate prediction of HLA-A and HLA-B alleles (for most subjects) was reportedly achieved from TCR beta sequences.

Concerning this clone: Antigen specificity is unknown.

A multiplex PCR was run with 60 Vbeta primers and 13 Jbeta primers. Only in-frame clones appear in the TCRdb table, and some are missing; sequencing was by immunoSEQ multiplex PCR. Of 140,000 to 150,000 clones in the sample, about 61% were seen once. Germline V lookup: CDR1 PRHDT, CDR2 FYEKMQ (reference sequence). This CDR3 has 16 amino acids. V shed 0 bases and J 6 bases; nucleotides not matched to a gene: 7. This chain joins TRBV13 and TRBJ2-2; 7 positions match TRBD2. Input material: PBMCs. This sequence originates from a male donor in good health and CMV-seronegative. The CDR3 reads CASSLGPGTTPGELFF. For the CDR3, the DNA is TGTGCCAGCAGCTTAGGCCCCGGGACTACCCCCGGGGAGCTGTTTTTT.